This passage covers 23 T cell receptor beta chains from one sample sequenced in a study of regulatory T cells in long-lasting Graves disease. This sample's time point: persistent/refractory GD, antithyroid drugs over 5 years with positive TRAb. Extracted PBMC RNA gave rise to the TCR library. Through Arm-PCR of CDR3 regions and iRepertoire HTBI primers, TCR beta libraries were built. TCRdb analysed the multiplex PCR reads with MiXCR anew, one entry per CDR3 protein. The data show roughly 490,000 distinct CDR3 sequences, roughly 22% seen once. The sequenced sample was peripheral blood mononuclear cells (PBMCs), obtained when the disease was refractory, from a patient treated with antithyroid drugs. The origin of the receptors is a female donor with Graves disease.

V gene TRBV4-1 combines with J gene TRBJ2-2; D unresolved. This CDR3 spans 16 amino acids. CDR1 MGHRA and CDR2 YSYEKL come from the germline V gene. V lost 0 bases and J 6 bases, leaving 14 bases between the germline ends. DNA of the CDR3: TGCGCCAGCAGCCAAGATCAGCACTACCCGTCCGGGGAGCTGTTTTTT. It translates to CASSQDQHYPSGELFF.

The chain couples TRBV30 to TRBJ2-4; D is undetermined. CDR1 is GTSNPN, CDR2 SVGIG, per germline (reference sequence). The CDR3 is made up of 11 amino acids. Trimming pared 5 bases from V and 6 bases from J, leaving 8 bases between. For the CDR3, the DNA is TGTGCCTGGGACAAACGAAACATTCAGTACTTC. It yields the protein CAWDKRNIQYF.

The V call is TRBV5-6, the J call TRBJ2-5, with TRBD1 identical over 12 bases. In germline, CDR1 is SGHDT, CDR2 YYEEEE. The CDR3 runs 14 residues. The V segment lost 10 bases and the J segment 3 bases; nucleotides outside the gene matches: 7. The CDR3 nucleotides read TGTGCCTCCGCCGGGACAGGGGGCGAAGAGACCCAGTACTTC. This encodes CASAGTGGEETQYF. Full variable domain (remainder filled in from reference TRBV5-6 and TRBJ2-5): DAGVTQSPTHLIKTRGQQVTLRCSPKSGHDTVSWYQQALGQGPQFIFQYYEEEERQRGNFPDRFSGHQFPNYSSELNVNALLLGDSALYLCASAGTGGEETQYFGPGTRLLVL.

Many counts were recorded for this clonotype. The rearrangement links TRBV29-1 to TRBJ2-5; 9 bases fit TRBD1. The CDR3 totals 15 residues. V lost 4 bases to trimming and J lost 4 bases; unmatched junction nucleotides: 10. Germline V CDR1 and CDR2: SQVTM, ANQGSEA. This CDR3 reads CSVAAKDRGTETQYF. In DNA, the CDR3 is TGCAGCGTTGCGGCTAAGGACAGGGGAACAGAGACCCAGTACTTC. The full variable domain, in which reference TRBV29-1 and TRBJ2-5 provide the parts outside the CDR3, is SAVISQKPSRDICQRGTSLTIQCQVDSQVTMMFWYRQQPGQSLTLIATANQGSEATYESGFVIDKFPISRPNLTFSTLTVSNMSPEDSSIYLCSVAAKDRGTETQYFGPGTRLLVL.

This clonotype occurred many times. The gene calls are TRBV27 and TRBJ1-2, with 8 bases lining up with TRBD1. The germline V gene encodes CDR1 MNHEY and CDR2 SMNVEV (reference sequence). Trimming at V came to 5 bases and at J to 8 bases, leaving 13 bases not matched to a gene. CDR3 length equals 15 residues. CDR3 residues: CASSPTTGGGVGYTF. CDR3 DNA: TGTGCCAGCAGTCCAACTACAGGGGGGGGTGTGGGCTACACCTTC.

This clonotype was counted ten times or more. The rearrangement uses TRBV24-1 and TRBJ1-5, with TRBD1 identical over 7 bases. In germline, CDR1 is KGHDR, CDR2 SFDVKD. This CDR3 has 16 residues. The junction had 12 bases not matched to a gene; V was cut back by 2 bases and J by 9 bases. CDR3 sequence: CATSDSARGGGPPQHF. CDR3 sequence (DNA): TGTGCCACCAGTGATTCTGCCAGGGGGGGTGGACCGCCCCAGCATTTT.

This clonotype appeared many times. The CDR3 sequence: CASSFRQLQETQYF. The CDR3 bases are TGTGCCAGCAGTTTCCGACAGCTCCAAGAGACCCAGTACTTC. The rearrangement joins TRBV28 to TRBJ2-5; tentatively, D is TRBD1 (5 bases). Between the trimmed V and J ends, which lost 3 bases and 1 base, there was a span of 9 bases. The CDR3 is 14 amino acids. The germline V gene encodes CDR1 MDHEN and CDR2 SYDVKM. The full variable domain, its missing parts supplied by reference TRBV28 and TRBJ2-5, is DVKVTQSSRYLVKRTGEKVFLECVQDMDHENMFWYRQDPGLGLRLIYFSYDVKMKEKGDIPEGYSVSREKKERFSLILESASTNQTSMYLCASSFRQLQETQYFGPGTRLLVL.

In this sample, this clonotype turned up a few times. This chain links TRBV25-1 with TRBJ2-1, with TRBD2 identical over 8 bases. Germline V gene sequence: CDR1 MGHDK, CDR2 SYGVNS. The CDR3 covers 18 residues. J was trimmed by 3 bases and V by 4 bases; bases with no gene match: 14. The CDR3: CASSGFRGRGGIYNEQFF. CDR3 sequence (DNA): TGTGCCAGCAGTGGATTTAGAGGCCGGGGGGGGATCTACAATGAGCAGTTCTTC.

This clonotype was detected a few times. This sequence joins TRBV9 and TRBJ2-1; TRBD1 matches 7 bases. The CDR3 contains 15 residues. Trimming took 3 bases from V and 0 from J; bases not matched to a gene: 3. Germline V lookup: CDR1 SGDLS, CDR2 YYNGEE. CDR3 DNA: TGTGCCAGCAGCGAGACAGGGAGCTCCTACAATGAGCAGTTCTTC. Translating it yields CASSETGSSYNEQFF.

V usage is TRBV12-3 or TRBV12-4 and J usage is TRBJ1-1; 7 nucleotides agree with TRBD1. Trimming cost V 3 bases and J 0 bases; bases outside gene matches: 10. This CDR3 is 17 amino acids long. The CDR3 sequence is CASSFAAGGLMNTEAFF. The CDR3 nucleotides read TGTGCCAGCAGTTTTGCGGCAGGGGGTCTTATGAACACTGAAGCTTTCTTT.

This clonotype was picked up many times. V and J are TRBV11-1 and TRBJ2-7, with no clear D. The CDR3 totals 15 residues. Germline CDR1 SGHAT, CDR2 FQDESV (reference sequence). Trimming took 4 bases from V and 5 from J, leaving 18 bases between them. CDR3 residues: CASSSRSGSRHEQYF. CDR3 nucleotides: TGTGCCAGCAGCTCCCGATCGGGTTCCAGGCACGAGCAGTACTTC. The variable domain in full, completed from reference TRBV11-1 and TRBJ2-7, reads EAEVAQSPRYKITEKSQAVAFWCDPISGHATLYWYRQILGQGPELLVQFQDESVVDDSQLPKDRFSAERLKGVDSTLKIQPAELGDSAMYLCASSSRSGSRHEQYFGPGTRLTVT.

This clonotype came up many times. The chain couples TRBV27 to TRBJ2-7; no clear D gene. Germline V CDR1 and CDR2: MNHEY, SMNVEV (reference sequence). The CDR3 extends over 13 amino acids. V lost 0 bases to trimming and J lost 2 bases, with 5 bases between them. The CDR3 DNA reads TGTGCCAGCAGTTTATCGGTAGCCTACGAGCAGTACTTC. This gives the protein CASSLSVAYEQYF.

This clonotype has a handful of counts. The rearrangement uses TRBV28 and TRBJ2-3; the match to TRBD2 covers 15 bases. This CDR3 spans 19 amino acids. After removal of 4 bases from V and 2 bases from J, the junction contained 10 bases not matched to a gene. The V gene's germline CDR1 is MDHEN and CDR2 SYDVKM. The CDR3 DNA is TGTGCCAGCAGTTCACGGGGACTAGCGGGAGGATCCACCACAGATACGCAGTATTTT. This translates into CASSSRGLAGGSTTDTQYF.

This chain connects TRBV6-2 or TRBV6-3 to TRBJ2-7; D possibly matches TRBD1 or TRBD2 (5 bases each). This CDR3 has 14 amino acids. Trimming pared 0 bases from V and 7 bases from J, leaving 13 bases between. The germline V gene encodes CDR1 MNHEY and CDR2 SVGEGT. As DNA, the CDR3 is TGTGCCAGCAGTTACTCCCCCGGGGCCATAGAGCAGTACTTC. Amino acids: CASSYSPGAIEQYF.

This clonotype was seen a few times. The gene calls are TRBV6-1 and TRBJ1-5; possibly TRBD1 for D (5 bases). Per the germline V gene, CDR1 is MNHNS and CDR2 is SASEGT. The CDR3 contains 13 residues. V was cut by 6 bases and J by 5 bases, with 11 bases left in between. CDR3 amino acids: CASSSMGDQPQHF. As DNA, the CDR3 is TGTGCCAGCAGCTCAATGGGGGATCAGCCCCAGCATTTT.

This clonotype was recorded a few times. Here the CDR3 DNA reads TGTGCCAGCAGCCAGACAGGCGCGGAAGCTTTCTTT. Residues: CASSQTGAEAFF. This sequence joins TRBV3-1 and TRBJ1-1; possible D gene TRBD1, 6 bases. The CDR3 length is 12 residues. CDR1 LGHDT and CDR2 YNNKEL come from the germline V gene (reference sequence). V shed 3 bases and J shed 8 bases, with 10 bases lying between them.

The V and J genes are TRBV15 and TRBJ1-3, with a weak D call TRBD1 (5 bases). The CDR3 contains 15 residues. The germline gives CDR1 LNHNV, CDR2 YYDKDF (reference sequence). V was clipped by 0 bases and J by 4 bases, with 10 bases between them. The CDR3 reads CATSRDRGAGNTIYF. In DNA form, the CDR3 reads TGTGCCACCAGCAGAGATCGCGGGGCAGGAAACACCATATATTTT. Using reference TRBV15 and TRBJ1-3 for the parts outside the CDR3, the full variable domain is DAMVIQNPRYQVTQFGKPVTLSCSQTLNHNVMYWYQQKSSQAPKLLFHYYDKDFNNEADTPDNFQSRRPNTSFCFLDIRSPGLGDTAMYLCATSRDRGAGNTIYFGEGSWLTVV.

This chain joins TRBV28 and TRBJ1-1, with D possibly TRBD1 on 5 matching bases. The CDR3 contains 16 residues. Trimming shortened V by 3 bases and J by 5 bases, and 19 bases separated the two germline ends. CDR1 MDHEN and CDR2 SYDVKM come from the germline V gene. The CDR3 coding sequence is TGTGCCAGCAGTTTTTCACTAGCGGGGGGTTCAACTGAAGCTTTCTTT. It translates to CASSFSLAGGSTEAFF. The full variable domain, in which reference TRBV28 and TRBJ1-1 provide the parts outside the CDR3, is DVKVTQSSRYLVKRTGEKVFLECVQDMDHENMFWYRQDPGLGLRLIYFSYDVKMKEKGDIPEGYSVSREKKERFSLILESASTNQTSMYLCASSFSLAGGSTEAFFGQGTRLTVV.

This chain uses TRBV30 with TRBJ1-2; maybe TRBD1 (6 bases). Germline CDR1 reads GTSNPN; CDR2 reads SVGIG (reference sequence). V lost 3 bases, J lost 2 bases, and 10 bases lay in between. This CDR3 is 13 amino acids long. For the CDR3, the DNA is TGTGCCTGGAGAACAACAGGGAACTATGGCTACACCTTC. Its protein is CAWRTTGNYGYTF.

This sequence joins TRBV20-1 and TRBJ2-1; D gene ambiguous. The CDR3 totals 12 residues. The ends were cut back, 7 bases at V and 6 bases at J, with 13 bases in the middle. In germline, CDR1 is DFQATT, CDR2 SNEGSKA (reference sequence). CDR3 DNA: TGCAGTGGAGGTGGCCTACTCAATGAGCAGTTCTTC. Residues: CSGGGLLNEQFF.

This clonotype was found many times. The chain is built from TRBV11-3 and TRBJ1-2; 10 bases are shared with TRBD1. The trim removed 2 bases at V and 13 bases at J, leaving 7 bases unmatched. This CDR3 is built from 13 residues. In germline, CDR1 is SGHNT, CDR2 YENEEA. CDR3 bases: TGTGCCAGCAGCTTACCCGGGACAGGGGTTCCCACCTTC. Residues: CASSLPGTGVPTF. Complete variable domain (other parts from reference TRBV11-3 and TRBJ1-2): EAGVVQSPRYKIIEKKQPVAFWCNPISGHNTLYWYLQNLGQGPELLIRYENEEAVDDSQLPKDRFSAERLKGVDSTLKIQPAELGDSAVYLCASSLPGTGVPTFGSGTRLTVV.

Many counts were recorded for this clonotype. V usage is TRBV28 and J usage is TRBJ1-2; 7 bases agree with TRBD1. Germline CDR1 is MDHEN and CDR2 is SYDVKM. The CDR3 spans 14 residues. With V trimmed by 6 bases and J by 4 bases, 8 bases remained unmatched. As DNA, the CDR3 is TGTGCCAGCAGCCCGGGACAGACCCCCTATGGCTACACCTTC. This encodes CASSPGQTPYGYTF.

This chain connects TRBV27 to TRBJ1-1; D may be TRBD1 (5 bases). Germline V gene lookup returns CDR1 MNHEY and CDR2 SMNVEV (reference sequence). The CDR3 runs 20 residues. V lost 2 bases and J lost 4, with 29 bases in between. The CDR3: CASSLALVGRESILGTEAFF. The CDR3 bases are TGTGCCAGCAGTTTAGCCTTGGTGGGCAGGGAGTCGATCTTGGGCACTGAAGCTTTCTTT.